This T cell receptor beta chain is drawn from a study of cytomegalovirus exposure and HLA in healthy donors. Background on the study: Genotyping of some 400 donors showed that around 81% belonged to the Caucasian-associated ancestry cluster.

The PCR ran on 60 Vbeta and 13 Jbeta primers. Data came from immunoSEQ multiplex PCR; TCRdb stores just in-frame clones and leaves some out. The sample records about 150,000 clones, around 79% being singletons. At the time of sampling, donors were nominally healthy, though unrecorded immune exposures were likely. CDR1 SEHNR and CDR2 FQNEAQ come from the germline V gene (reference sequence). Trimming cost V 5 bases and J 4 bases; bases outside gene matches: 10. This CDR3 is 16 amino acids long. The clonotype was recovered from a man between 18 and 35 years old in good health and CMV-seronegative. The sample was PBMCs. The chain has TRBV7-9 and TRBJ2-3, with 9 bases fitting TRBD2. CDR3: CASSPQGGRVADTQYF. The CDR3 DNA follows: TGTGCCAGCAGCCCCCAGGGCGGGAGGGTGGCAGATACGCAGTATTTT. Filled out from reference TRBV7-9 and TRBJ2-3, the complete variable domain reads DTGVSQNPRHKITKRGQNVTFRCDPISEHNRLYWYRQTLGQGPEFLTYFQNEAQLEKSRLLSDRFSAERPKGSFSTLEIQRTEQGDSAMYLCASSPQGGRVADTQYFGPGTRLTVL.